Ten or more counts support the clone carrying this T cell receptor beta chain. These data originate in a study of kidney transplant recipient with SARS-CoV-2 infection. Germline values: CDR1 SGHTA, CDR2 FQGNSA. Deletions cut 5 bases from V and 4 bases from J, with 23 bases between. The CDR3 loop spans 17 amino acids. TCRdb independently ran MiXCR on the reads; one entry per CDR3 protein. Of 200,000 to 250,000 distinct CDR3 sequences listed, 25% to 30% were seen once; the top ten hold 7% to 8%. Sequences were derived from a blood sample, sampled at baseline and on day 111 from a kidney transplant recipient. The rearrangement joins TRBV7-2 to TRBJ1-2; D is unresolved. This TCR was recovered from a young adult male patient who had COVID-19 and was a kidney transplant recipient. Some T cells may be supplied by the graft donor. The CDR3 DNA is TGTGCCAGCAGCACCCGTTGCAGAGACGGAAAGACCTATGGCTACACCTTC. Its protein product is CASSTRCRDGKTYGYTF.